This entry is about one T cell receptor (beta chain). This entry comes from a study of blood T cell repertoires in COVID-19. Study information: Sample material is recorded as cDNA or gDNA derived from T cells, B-cell-depleted T cells, or PBMCs.

Germline V gene sequence: CDR1 WSHSY, CDR2 SAAADI. The CDR3 totals 16 residues. Germline trimming cut 6 bases from V and 3 bases from J; bases unmatched to any gene: 9. Authors' analysis steps: Amplification of reference gene primers provided the estimated nucleated cell counts. Method: immunoSEQ multiplex PCR; TCRdb's copy keeps in-frame clones and lacks some. That table gives V, J and clone size, and the DNA gave D and trimming. The table shows 350,000 or so clones, with approximately 84% occurring only once. Across about two dozen US areas, participants ranged in age from about 18 to 89 years. Recovered status in Cohort 3 required two negative PCRs, clearance, or symptom resolution.

Sequencing input: PBMCs or T cells enriched from blood (not recorded which). The origin of this receptor is a woman between 25 and 40 years old who had recovered from COVID-19. The chain recombines TRBV10-2 with TRBJ2-2; 8 bases are a match to TRBD1. CDR3 protein: CASRKDRAIYTGELFF. CDR3 bases: TGCGCCAGCAGAAAGGACAGGGCCATCTACACCGGGGAGCTGTTTTTT.